This T cell receptor (beta chain) was recovered during a study of post-analysis software for immune sequencing data. Study summary: The patients showed relapsing-remitting, secondary progressive and progressive-relapsing multiple sclerosis courses.

This clonotype was observed many times. TCR beta cDNA libraries had unique molecular identifiers. TCRdb reprocessed the PCR reads via MiXCR and lists one record per CDR3 protein. The repertoire holds roughly 700,000 distinct CDR3 sequences, less than 35% seen once, with roughly 0.57% in the top ten. The clonotype comes from a girl under 18 with multiple sclerosis. What was sequenced was blood.

The CDR3 DNA is TGTGCCAGCGGGACTAGCGGGGCCTACGAGCAGTACTTC. Translation: CASGTSGAYEQYF. This chain joins TRBV6-5 and TRBJ2-7, with 13 bases lining up with TRBD2. CDR3 length: 13 amino acids. Per germline, CDR1 MNHEY and CDR2 SVGAGI. The J segment lost 2 bases and the V segment lost 8 bases, leaving 0 bases of the junction unmatched.